Listed below are T cell receptor beta chains from one sample, sequenced in a study of cytomegalovirus exposure and HLA in healthy donors. Libraries were prepared by immunoSEQ multiplex PCR; TCRdb keeps only in-frame clonotypes and omits some of them. The sample contains roughly 150,000 clones, about 88% of which appear only once. The source material was PBMCs. The receptors shown here come from a man aged 25-45 years in good health and CMV-seropositive. The CDR3 runs from the conserved cysteine through the conserved F or W. D genes are given only for firm matches. For some rows the clone size is stated as once, few or many, or as a class when expanded; others skip it.

size: -
V: TRBV15
D: TRBD2
J: TRBJ2-1
DNA: TGTGCCACCAGCAGAGACAGAGGGTCTAGCGGGAGGGTGAATGAGCAGTTCTTC
CDR3: CATSRDRGSSGRVNEQFF

size: few
V: TRBV5-6
D: -
J: TRBJ1-3
DNA: TGTGCCAGCAGCTATTGGAGCTACGCATTCTCTGGAAACACCATATATTTT
CDR3: CASSYWSYAFSGNTIYF

size: -
V: TRBV9
D: -
J: TRBJ1-1
DNA: TGTGCCAGCAGCGTAGGGGTGGGAGGGAACACTGAAGCTTTCTTT
CDR3: CASSVGVGGNTEAFF

size: -
V: TRBV29-1
D: -
J: TRBJ2-5
DNA: TGCAGCGTTGTCGGGGGAGCGGAGACCCAGTACTTC
CDR3: CSVVGGAETQYF

size: -
V: TRBV6-5
D: -
J: TRBJ2-6
DNA: TGTGCCAGCAGTTACTCGATCGGGGCTGGGGCCAACGTCCTGACTTTC
CDR3: CASSYSIGAGANVLTF

size: -
V: TRBV7-8
D: TRBD2
J: TRBJ2-3
DNA: TGTGCCAGCAGCTTGATAGCGGGAGGGCGCACAGATACGCAGTATTTT
CDR3: CASSLIAGGRTDTQYF

size: -
V: TRBV19
D: -
J: TRBJ2-1
DNA: TGTGCCAGTAGTATAGTTGGCGGGATTAGCTCCTACAATGAGCAGTTCTTC
CDR3: CASSIVGGISSYNEQFF

size: -
V: TRBV28
D: -
J: TRBJ2-1
DNA: TGTGCCAGCAGTTTATACGGTACTGTGGTGAATGAGCAGTTCTTC
CDR3: CASSLYGTVVNEQFF

size: -
V: TRBV4-1
D: -
J: TRBJ2-4
DNA: TGCGCCAGCAGTACCGAGGAGGGTGGGGCCATTCAGTACTTC
CDR3: CASSTEEGGAIQYF

size: -
V: TRBV11-2
D: -
J: TRBJ2-3
DNA: TGTGCCAGCAGCTCATCTGGAGGCGGGCGCACAGATACGCAGTATTTT
CDR3: CASSSSGGGRTDTQYF

size: -
V: TRBV7-9
D: TRBD1
J: TRBJ2-2
DNA: TGTGCCAGCAGGCACCGGGACAGTAACACCGGGGAGCTGTTTTTT
CDR3: CASRHRDSNTGELFF

size: -
V: TRBV30
D: -
J: TRBJ1-2
DNA: TGTGCCTGGGGGGGGGCTTACTATGGCTACACCTTC
CDR3: CAWGGAYYGYTF

size: few
V: TRBV28
D: -
J: TRBJ1-1
DNA: TGTGCCAGCAGTTTAAGGGGTGGATGGAACACTGAAGCTTTCTTT
CDR3: CASSLRGGWNTEAFF

size: -
V: TRBV27
D: -
J: TRBJ2-2
DNA: TGTGCCAGCAGAAGGGGGTTCAACACCGGGGAGCTGTTTTTT
CDR3: CASRRGFNTGELFF

size: -
V: TRBV27
D: -
J: TRBJ1-2
DNA: TGTGCCAGCAGTTCGGACTTTGTCCATTTAGCTGGCTATGGCTACACCTTC
CDR3: CASSSDFVHLAGYGYTF

size: few
V: TRBV7-9
D: TRBD2
J: TRBJ2-1
DNA: TGTTCCAGCAGCTTCAAAAGACTAGCGGGAGGGGTAAATGAGCAGTTCTTC
CDR3: CSSSFKRLAGGVNEQFF

size: once
V: TRBV7-2
D: TRBD2
J: TRBJ2-3
DNA: TGTGCCAGCAGCGCCCGGACTAGCGGGGCAAGCACAGATACGCAGTATTTT
CDR3: CASSARTSGASTDTQYF

size: -
V: TRBV29-1
D: -
J: TRBJ2-1
DNA: TGCAGCGTTAGGACATATCGCTCCTACAATGAGCAGTTCTTC
CDR3: CSVRTYRSYNEQFF

size: -
V: TRBV5-8
D: TRBD1
J: TRBJ1-5
DNA: TGTGCCAGCAGCTTTTCCGACAGGGAGAATCAGCCCCAGCATTTT
CDR3: CASSFSDRENQPQHF

size: -
V: TRBV19
D: -
J: TRBJ1-2
DNA: TGTGCCAGTCGCATCGGGGGAAACTATGGCTACACCTTC
CDR3: CASRIGGNYGYTF

size: -
V: TRBV10-1
D: -
J: TRBJ2-2
DNA: TGCGCCAGCAGTGAAAACGGGGGAACCGGGGAGCTGTTTTTT
CDR3: CASSENGGTGELFF

size: few
V: TRBV5-6
D: -
J: TRBJ2-7
DNA: TGTGCCAGCAGCTTTGAGACAGCAGCCTACGAGCAGTACTTC
CDR3: CASSFETAAYEQYF

size: -
V: TRBV29-1
D: TRBD1
J: TRBJ2-4
DNA: TGCAGCGTTGGTATGACAGGGGACATTCAGTACTTC
CDR3: CSVGMTGDIQYF

size: -
V: TRBV5-5
D: TRBD2
J: TRBJ2-5
DNA: TGTGCCAGCAGCCGAGGGGCGGGGGGTTTCGGAGAGACCCAGTACTTC
CDR3: CASSRGAGGFGETQYF

size: once
V: TRBV4-3
D: -
J: TRBJ2-2
DNA: TGCGCCAGCAGCCAAGGTTCTGGGAGCACCGGGGAGCTGTTTTTT
CDR3: CASSQGSGSTGELFF